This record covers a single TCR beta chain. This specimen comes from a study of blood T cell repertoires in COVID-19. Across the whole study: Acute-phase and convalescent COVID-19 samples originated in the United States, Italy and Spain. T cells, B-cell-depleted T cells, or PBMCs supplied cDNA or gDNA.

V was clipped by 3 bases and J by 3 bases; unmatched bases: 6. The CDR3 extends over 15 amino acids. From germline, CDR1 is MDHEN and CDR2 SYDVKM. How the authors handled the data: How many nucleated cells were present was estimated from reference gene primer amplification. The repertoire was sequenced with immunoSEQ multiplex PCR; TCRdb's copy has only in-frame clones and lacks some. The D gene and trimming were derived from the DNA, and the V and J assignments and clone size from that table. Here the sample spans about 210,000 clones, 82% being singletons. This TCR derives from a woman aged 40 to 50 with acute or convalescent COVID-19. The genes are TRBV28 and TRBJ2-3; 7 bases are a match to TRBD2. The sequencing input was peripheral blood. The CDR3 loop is CASSLVTSATDTQYF. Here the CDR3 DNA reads TGTGCCAGCAGTTTGGTTACTAGCGCGACAGATACGCAGTATTTT.